The 25 T cell receptor beta chains below all came from one sample that was sequenced in a study of cytomegalovirus exposure and HLA in healthy donors. Amplification used 60 Vbeta primers and 13 Jbeta primers. Clones were read by immunoSEQ multiplex PCR, and TCRdb kept only the in-frame ones, dropping some. Of approximately 150,000 clones listed, 80% to 90% are singletons. The sequenced sample was PBMCs. Receptors were obtained from a boy aged 2-9 years in good health and CMV-seronegative.

A remark on this clone: The junction departs from germline at one end; a sequencing error may be responsible. CDR3 loop: CASSLGDTYSPLHF. CDR3 coding DNA: TGCGCCAGCAGCTTGGGTGACACATATTCCCCCCTCCACTTT. The chain uses TRBV5-1 and TRBJ1-6; D unresolved. CDR1 SGHRS and CDR2 YFSETQ come from the germline V gene. The length of the CDR3 is 14 residues.

This clone was seen only once. The chain is built from TRBV28 and TRBJ2-2; no definite D call. Germline values: CDR1 MDHEN, CDR2 SYDVKM. V shed 11 bases and J shed 5 bases, with 12 bases lying between them. The CDR3 consists of 12 residues. The CDR3 nucleotides are TGTGCCGCTGGGTGGGCGACCGGGGAGCTGTTTTTT. This sequence encodes CAAGWATGELFF.

The chain employs TRBV11-2 and TRBJ1-4; possibly TRBD1 for D (5 bases). The CDR3 loop spans 15 amino acids. V was shortened by 5 bases and J by 10 bases, with 20 bases between the two germline ends. Germline CDR1 SGHAT, CDR2 FQNNGV. The DNA of the CDR3 is TGTGCCAGCAGCCCAAACCCCGGCCCCGGGGGAAAACTGTTTTTT. It yields the protein CASSPNPGPGGKLFF.

The CDR3 nucleotides read TGTGCCAGCAGCCCCCAGCGCGGCGAAGCTTTCTTT. Protein product: CASSPQRGEAFF. The chain has TRBV5-4 and TRBJ1-1; D gene unclear. The CDR3 runs to 12 residues. Germline CDR1 reads SGHNT; CDR2 reads YYREEE (reference sequence). V was pared by 4 bases and J by 8 bases, with 12 bases between.

The V call is TRBV28, the J call TRBJ2-7; the D gene is possibly TRBD1 (5 bases). CDR3 length: 16 residues. With 6 bases removed from V and 0 bases from J, the gap between germline ends came to 18 bases. Germline V lookup: CDR1 MDHEN, CDR2 SYDVKM. CDR3 in DNA: TGTGCCAGCAGCCACCCCGTGTACAGGAGCTCCTACGAGCAGTACTTC. Translating it yields CASSHPVYRSSYEQYF. Together with reference TRBV28 and TRBJ2-7, the CDR3 gives the full variable domain: DVKVTQSSRYLVKRTGEKVFLECVQDMDHENMFWYRQDPGLGLRLIYFSYDVKMKEKGDIPEGYSVSREKKERFSLILESASTNQTSMYLCASSHPVYRSSYEQYFGPGTRLTVT.

The chain carries TRBV6-1 and TRBJ1-2; 7 bases are shared with TRBD1. J lost 6 bases, V lost 8 bases, and 9 bases had no gene match. Germline CDR1 is MNHNS and CDR2 is SASEGT. This CDR3 spans 13 amino acids. Written as DNA, the CDR3 is TGTGCCAGCCTAAGGGGGCGCTTGGATGGCTACACCTTC. It encodes CASLRGRLDGYTF.

This sequence joins TRBV6-1 and TRBJ2-1; D call uncertain. Germline-derived CDR1 and CDR2 are MNHNS and SASEGT. The V gene lost 2 bases and the J gene lost 4 bases, with 15 bases spanning the gap. The CDR3 is 16 amino acids. The CDR3 nucleotides read TGTGCCAGCAGTGAAACGATAAATTTACTGTACAATGAGCAGTTCTTC. The encoded protein is CASSETINLLYNEQFF.

The chain uses TRBV27 and TRBJ2-1; 7 nucleotides agree with TRBD1. V was clipped by 5 bases and J by 6 bases; unmatched bases: 13. The CDR3 length is 16 residues. Per germline, CDR1 MNHEY and CDR2 SMNVEV (reference sequence). CDR3 nucleotides: TGTGCCAGCAGTCTTGCCGAGGGGGCGGCCCTCAATGAGCAGTTCTTC. Protein product: CASSLAEGAALNEQFF.

This clone was picked up a small number of times. The V gene is TRBV5-1, the J gene TRBJ1-1; the D is unclear. Per the germline V gene, CDR1 is SGHRS and CDR2 is YFSETQ. Deletions cut 0 bases from V and 10 bases from J, with 10 bases between. This CDR3 contains 12 residues. The CDR3 DNA sequence: TGCGCCAGCAGCTTGGGAACAGCGGGAGCTTTCTTT. Translating it yields CASSLGTAGAFF.

The V call is TRBV15, the J call TRBJ1-5; perhaps TRBD1 as D (5 bases). From germline, CDR1 is LNHNV and CDR2 YYDKDF (reference sequence). The CDR3 is made up of 15 amino acids. V gave up 0 bases and J gave up 4 bases, with 10 bases separating them. CDR3 region: CATSRERQYNQPQHF. The CDR3 coding sequence is TGTGCCACCAGCAGAGAGCGACAGTATAATCAGCCCCAGCATTTT.

The rearrangement joins TRBV9 to TRBJ2-5; 10 bases align to TRBD2. The CDR3 length is 16 residues. V lost 2 bases and J lost 1; bases outside the gene matches: 5. Germline assignment: CDR1 SGDLS and CDR2 YYNGEE. The CDR3 nucleotides read TGTGCCAGCAGCGTGCTTAGCGGGGGGTCCCAAGAGACCCAGTACTTC. It is translated as CASSVLSGGSQETQYF.

The chain carries TRBV2 and TRBJ2-5; D gene ambiguous. V was shortened by 6 bases and J by 5 bases, with 10 bases between the two germline ends. Germline V gene sequence: CDR1 SNHLY, CDR2 FYNNEI. This CDR3 is built from 12 residues. CDR3 DNA: TGTGCCAGCAGGATTAGAAAGGAGACCCAGTACTTC. Amino acid sequence: CASRIRKETQYF.

This clone was seen a single time. The V call is TRBV30, the J call TRBJ2-2, with D tentatively TRBD2 (7 bases). The V gene's germline CDR1 is GTSNPN and CDR2 SVGIG (reference sequence). The V and J ends lost 3 bases and 4 bases respectively, with 18 bases between them. The CDR3 length is 16 residues. CDR3 protein: CAWRGGGPGLTGELFF. DNA of the CDR3: TGTGCCTGGAGAGGGGGAGGGCCGGGGCTCACCGGGGAGCTGTTTTTT. Using reference TRBV30 and TRBJ2-2 for the parts outside the CDR3, the full variable domain is SQTIHQWPATLVQPVGSPLSLECTVEGTSNPNLYWYRQAAGRGLQLLFYSVGIGQISSEVPQNLSASRPQDRQFILSSKKLLLSDSGFYLCAWRGGGPGLTGELFFGEGSRLTVL.

The V call is TRBV6-5, the J call TRBJ1-5; TRBD1 agrees at 7 bases. This CDR3 is built from 14 residues. After removal of 6 bases from V and 9 bases from J, the junction contained 11 bases not matched to a gene. Per germline, CDR1 MNHEY and CDR2 SVGAGI. Here the CDR3 reads CASRSGQAGGPQHF. CDR3 DNA sequence: TGTGCCAGCAGATCAGGACAGGCTGGGGGGCCCCAGCATTTT.

The chain uses TRBV7-9 and TRBJ2-1; 9 positions agree with TRBD1. The germline CDR1 and CDR2 sequences are SEHNR and FQNEAQ (reference sequence). Trimming took 5 bases from V and 2 from J; bases not matched to a gene: 7. The CDR3 runs to 16 residues. The CDR3 DNA sequence: TGTGCCAGCAGCCTCGGACAGGGGAACCCCTACAATGAGCAGTTCTTC. It specifies CASSLGQGNPYNEQFF. The variable domain in full, with the rest retrieved from reference TRBV7-9 and TRBJ2-1, is DTGVSQNPRHKITKRGQNVTFRCDPISEHNRLYWYRQTLGQGPEFLTYFQNEAQLEKSRLLSDRFSAERPKGSFSTLEIQRTEQGDSAMYLCASSLGQGNPYNEQFFGPGTRLTVL.

CDR3 nucleotide sequence: TGTGCCATCAGGAGAGGTACCAATCAGCCCCAGCATTTT. Translating gives CAIRRGTNQPQHF. This chain uses TRBV10-3 with TRBJ1-5; D is unresolved. This CDR3 region has 13 residues. Germline loops: CDR1 ENHRY, CDR2 SYGVKD. The V end lost 6 bases, the J end lost 3 bases, and 9 bases lay between the germline ends.

Here the CDR3 DNA reads TGTGCCAGCAGTTTATCTTGGCGGGAGTCTTACAATGAGCAGTTCTTC. This encodes CASSLSWRESYNEQFF. The chain joins TRBV27 to TRBJ2-1; 7 nucleotides align to TRBD2. The CDR3 has 16 residues. Trimming removed 0 bases from V and 4 bases from J; junction bases left unmatched: 6. CDR1 and CDR2 (germline): MNHEY, SMNVEV (reference sequence).

The chain has TRBV6-5 and TRBJ2-3; 10 nucleotides match TRBD2. CDR1 is MNHEY and CDR2 is SVGAGI in the germline V gene. The trim removed 5 bases at V and 6 bases at J, leaving 8 bases unmatched. The CDR3 runs 15 residues. CDR3 region: CASSAKLAGVDTQYF. For the CDR3, the DNA is TGTGCCAGCAGTGCAAAGCTAGCGGGAGTTGATACGCAGTATTTT.

CDR3 amino acids: CASSERGGPYNEQFF. CDR3 nucleotide sequence: TGCGCCAGCAGTGAAAGGGGCGGCCCCTACAATGAGCAGTTCTTC. The gene calls are TRBV10-2 and TRBJ2-1, with D possibly matching TRBD1 (5 bases). Between the trimmed V and J ends, which lost 3 bases and 2 bases, there was a span of 11 bases. Germline CDR1 reads WSHSY; CDR2 reads SAAADI. The CDR3 length is 15 residues.

The chain links TRBV27 to TRBJ1-5; the D gene is possibly TRBD1 (5 bases). V was cut by 2 bases and J by 6 bases, with 23 bases left in between. There are 18 residues in the CDR3. CDR1 is MNHEY and CDR2 is SMNVEV in the germline V gene (reference sequence). The CDR3 sequence is CASSLGAARKDLLQPQHF. The DNA for the CDR3 is TGTGCCAGCAGTTTAGGGGCAGCTCGGAAGGATTTACTTCAGCCCCAGCATTTT.

V gene TRBV7-9 combines with J gene TRBJ2-7, with a weak D call TRBD2 (6 bases). CDR3 length: 13 amino acids. Germline V gene lookup returns CDR1 SEHNR and CDR2 FQNEAQ (reference sequence). Trimming stripped 1 base from V and 7 bases from J, with 11 bases between. The CDR3 loop reads CASSLVSGGEQYF. In DNA, the CDR3 is TGTGCCAGCAGCTTAGTCTCCGGGGGTGAGCAGTACTTC.

The chain recombines TRBV5-5 with TRBJ2-5; TRBD2 agrees at 8 bases. The length of the CDR3 is 17 residues. The junction had 8 bases not matched to a gene; V was cut back by 1 base and J by 0 bases. CDR1 is SGHKS and CDR2 is YYEKEE in the germline V gene (reference sequence). The CDR3 is CASSLRPSGPDQETQYF. In DNA form, the CDR3 reads TGTGCCAGCAGCTTGAGGCCTAGCGGGCCGGACCAAGAGACCCAGTACTTC.

V is TRBV25-1 and J is TRBJ2-3, with D perhaps matching TRBD1 (6 bases). The germline gives CDR1 MGHDK, CDR2 SYGVNS. The CDR3 length is 14 residues. Deletions cut 8 bases from V and 3 bases from J, with 15 bases between. The CDR3 DNA follows: TGTGCCAGCGCTCCACAGGGTATTACAGATACGCAGTATTTT. This encodes CASAPQGITDTQYF.

This chain joins TRBV28 and TRBJ1-2, with 9 bases lining up with TRBD1. This CDR3 spans 15 amino acids. Trimming at V came to 5 bases and at J to 5 bases, leaving 9 bases not matched to a gene. Germline CDR1 and CDR2: MDHEN and SYDVKM. CDR3 sequence reads: CASSRSGTGRYGYTF. The CDR3 DNA follows: TGTGCCAGCAGTCGCTCCGGGACAGGGCGATATGGCTACACCTTC.

V gene TRBV2 combines with J gene TRBJ1-2, with 7 bases aligning to TRBD1. The length of the CDR3 is 14 residues. Germline CDR1 SNHLY, CDR2 FYNNEI. Germline trimming cut 10 bases from V and 3 bases from J; bases unmatched to any gene: 11. Here the CDR3 reads CATAGTAPHYGYTF. CDR3 coding DNA: TGTGCCACCGCCGGGACAGCCCCTCACTATGGCTACACCTTC.